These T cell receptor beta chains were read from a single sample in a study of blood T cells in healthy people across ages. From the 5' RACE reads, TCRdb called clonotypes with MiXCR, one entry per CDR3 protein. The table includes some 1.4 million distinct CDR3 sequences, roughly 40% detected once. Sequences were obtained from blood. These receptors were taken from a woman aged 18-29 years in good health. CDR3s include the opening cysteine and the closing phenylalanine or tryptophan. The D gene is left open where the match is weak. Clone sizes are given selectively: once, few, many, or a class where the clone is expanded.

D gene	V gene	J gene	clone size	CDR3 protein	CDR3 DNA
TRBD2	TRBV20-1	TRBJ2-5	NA	CSARILGGIPAGETQYF	TGCAGTGCTAGGATCCTGGGGGGGATCCCTGCGGGGGAGACCCAGTACTTC
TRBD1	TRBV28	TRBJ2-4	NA	CASRKPPGQGSQYF	TGTGCCAGCAGAAAGCCCCCGGGACAGGGATCGCAGTACTTC
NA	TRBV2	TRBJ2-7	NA	CASAQIYEQYF	TGTGCCAGCGCGCAGATTTACGAGCAGTACTTC
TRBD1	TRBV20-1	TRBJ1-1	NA	CSARDGAGGTEAFF	TGCAGTGCTAGAGATGGAGCAGGGGGCACTGAAGCTTTCTTT
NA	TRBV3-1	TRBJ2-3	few	CASSRRGGGRTDTQYF	TGTGCCAGCAGCCGTCGTGGCGGGGGCCGCACAGATACGCAGTATTTT
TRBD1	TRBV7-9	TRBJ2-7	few	CASSLRPGGKPHEQYF	TGTGCCAGCAGCTTACGCCCAGGGGGAAAACCCCACGAGCAGTACTTC
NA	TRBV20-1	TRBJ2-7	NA	CSARDGGTRSYEQYF	TGCAGTGCTAGAGATGGGGGGACTCGCAGCTACGAGCAGTACTTC
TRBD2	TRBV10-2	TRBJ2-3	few	CASLAGRTDTQYF	TGCGCCAGTTTAGCGGGGCGCACAGATACGCAGTATTTT
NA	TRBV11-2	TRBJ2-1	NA	CASSLAPAREQFF	TGTGCCAGCAGCTTAGCCCCCGCTCGGGAGCAGTTCTTC
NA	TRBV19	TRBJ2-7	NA	CASSIQGRGEQYF	TGTGCCAGTAGTATACAGGGTAGGGGCGAGCAGTACTTC
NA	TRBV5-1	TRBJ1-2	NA	CASSLRAGPTNYGYTF	TGCGCCAGCAGCTTGAGGGCAGGGCCCACTAACTATGGCTACACCTTC